This T cell receptor (beta chain) originates from a study of neurological immune-mediated disorders. The CDR3 consists of 15 residues. The trim removed 1 base at V and 7 bases at J, leaving 6 bases unmatched. Germline lookup yields CDR1 SEHNR and CDR2 FQNEAQ (reference sequence). Each CDR3 protein gets one entry after TCRdb re-called the 5' RACE reads with MiXCR. The profile shows roughly 46,000 distinct CDR3 sequences, around 2% of them singletons. Many counts were recorded for this clonotype. The TCR was taken from a woman in her thirties or forties with multiple sclerosis. Specimen: PBMCs. V gene TRBV7-9 combines with J gene TRBJ2-1; TRBD2 matches 8 bases. The DNA for the CDR3 is TGTGCCAGCAGCTTAGAGGCGGGGGGCCGGAATGAGCAGTTCTTC. Protein: CASSLEAGGRNEQFF. The whole variable domain, remainder taken from reference TRBV7-9 and TRBJ2-1, is DTGVSQNPRHKITKRGQNVTFRCDPISEHNRLYWYRQTLGQGPEFLTYFQNEAQLEKSRLLSDRFSAERPKGSFSTLEIQRTEQGDSAMYLCASSLEAGGRNEQFFGPGTRLTVL.